The present T cell receptor beta chain was sequenced within a study of beta chain features in type 1 diabetes. Broader study findings: Patients with type 1 diabetes showed fewer VDJ junction insertions and more deletions. Naive, central memory and regulatory TCRB repertoires appeared more similar among patients than healthy donors.

Expressed TCRB transcripts were sequenced because the entire RNA isolate underwent reverse transcription. The protocol was immunoSEQ multiplex PCR, while the TCRdb copy is restricted to in-frame clones and leaves out a portion. The profile shows 430,000 or so clones, around 10% of them singletons. The table lists this clone with a few counts. Its matching antigen is unknown. The length of the CDR3 is 15 residues. With 5 bases clipped from V and 8 bases from J, the junction kept 9 bases outside the gene matches. Germline values: CDR1 PRHDT, CDR2 FYEKMQ (reference sequence). Sorting with CD45RO/CCR7/CD25/CD127/CD95/CD27 yielded naive, central memory, regulatory and stem-like memory CD4+ cells. Sorted populations all exceeded 95% purity.

The rearrangement uses TRBV13 and TRBJ1-4, with 9 bases identical to TRBD1. The sample taken for sequencing was naive CD4+ T cells from blood. This TCR derives from a woman between 18 and 30 years old in good health. DNA for the CDR3: TGTGCCAGCAGCACCACCAGGGACAGGGAGGAAAAACTGTTTTTT. It translates to CASSTTRDREEKLFF. The variable domain in full, completed from reference TRBV13 and TRBJ1-4, reads AAGVIQSPRHLIKEKRETATLKCYPIPRHDTVYWYQQGPGQDPQFLISFYEKMQSDKGSIPDRFSAQQFSDYHSELNMSSLELGDSALYFCASSTTRDREEKLFFGSGTQLSVL.